This T cell receptor beta chain comes out of a study of shared clonotypes between healthy human individuals. Study-level findings and limits: Among non-shared clonotypes, generation probabilities were lower than among those shared by all four donors. It was the few donors that limited the genetic and exposure-history diversity represented.

Comments on this clone: Its matching antigen is unknown.

Deep-level assay runs were performed. Produced via immunoSEQ multiplex PCR; TCRdb's table is partial and in-frame only. This table has roughly 1.5 million clones, approximately 98% appearing once. Trimming cost V 2 bases and J 1 base, with 6 bases left between them. The CDR3 spans 14 residues. Per the germline V gene, CDR1 is MNHEY and CDR2 is SVGAGI. The source is a man aged 25-45 years in good health. This chain joins TRBV6-5 and TRBJ2-4, with D maybe TRBD1 (5 bases). Material: naive CD4+ T cells sorted from blood. Subset defined: CD45RA+ positively selected. CDR3 loop: CASSYRGAKNIQYF. The DNA for the CDR3 is TGTGCCAGCAGTTACAGGGGCGCCAAAAACATTCAGTACTTC.